This T cell receptor beta chain derives from a study of OX40 agonist ivuxolimab in advanced cancers. The protocol was immunoSEQ multiplex PCR, while the TCRdb copy is restricted to in-frame clones and leaves out a portion. Of 65,000 to 70,000 clones listed, 85% to 90% are singletons. The CDR3 spans 16 residues. Per the germline V gene, CDR1 is LGHNA and CDR2 is YSLEER. V was shortened by 0 bases and J by 4 bases, with 10 bases between the two germline ends. The chain carries TRBV4-3 and TRBJ2-6; D remains ambiguous. This clonotype was sampled from an adult with an advanced solid tumor such as melanoma, head and neck, liver or kidney cancer. The sample in question was CD4+ or CD8+ T cells sorted from blood, obtained in a trial of the OX40 agonist ivuxolimab. CDR3 residues: CASSQDLIGGANVLTF. For the CDR3, the DNA is TGCGCCAGCAGCCAAGATCTGATTGGAGGGGCCAACGTCCTGACTTTC.